This T cell receptor beta chain was profiled in a study of CD8+ T cells in alopecia areata. In the study overall: For the treated group, dosing was oral tofacitinib at 5 to 10 mg twice daily.

RNA extraction and reverse transcription yielded cDNA as sequencing template. Only in-frame clones appear in the TCRdb table, and some are missing; sequencing was by immunoSEQ multiplex PCR. Altogether hundreds of thousands of clones are present, roughly 69% being singletons, with the ten largest covering more than 0.95%. Collected material from alopecia areata patients comprised lesional scalp punch biopsies and peripheral blood. The clonotype was recovered from a human donor with alopecia areata. The source was CD4+ T cells sorted from blood, collected at week 0.

The CDR3 region has the DNA TGTGCCAGCAGCCTGAATCGACAGGATACGCAGTATTTT. Translating it yields CASSLNRQDTQYF. J is TRBJ2-3 and V is TRBV7-8; D is perhaps TRBD1 (5 bases). The CDR3 covers 13 residues. Trimming removed 5 bases from V and 6 bases from J, with 12 bases in between. Germline CDR1 and CDR2: SGHVS and FQNEAQ.